This entry concerns a single T cell receptor beta chain. V was clipped by 7 bases and J by 11 bases, with 13 bases between them. Germline V CDR1 and CDR2: SGHTA, FQGNSA. This CDR3 comprises 11 residues. The sample's time point: patch test 1, 2 weeks after DPC sensitization. Treatment indicated: therapeutic diphenylcyclopropenone sensitization with weekly scalp DPC. This record belongs to a study of human T cells and chemical hapten exposure. TCRdb independently ran MiXCR on the RACE reads; one entry per CDR3 protein. This sample carries 75,000 to 90,000 distinct CDR3 sequences, under 13% of them seen once, and the ten largest clones take roughly 1.4%.

The chain carries TRBV7-2 and TRBJ2-3; tentative D call: TRBD2 (6 bases). The sample was whole blood, taken in connection with sensitization to the hapten diphenylcyclopropenone (DPC). This clonotype originated in a woman in her 50s with alopecia areata. Some clones in this sample may be carry-over from other donors' samples. Here the CDR3 reads CASTTSQLQYF. DNA for the CDR3: TGTGCCAGCACAACTAGCCAGTTGCAGTATTTT.